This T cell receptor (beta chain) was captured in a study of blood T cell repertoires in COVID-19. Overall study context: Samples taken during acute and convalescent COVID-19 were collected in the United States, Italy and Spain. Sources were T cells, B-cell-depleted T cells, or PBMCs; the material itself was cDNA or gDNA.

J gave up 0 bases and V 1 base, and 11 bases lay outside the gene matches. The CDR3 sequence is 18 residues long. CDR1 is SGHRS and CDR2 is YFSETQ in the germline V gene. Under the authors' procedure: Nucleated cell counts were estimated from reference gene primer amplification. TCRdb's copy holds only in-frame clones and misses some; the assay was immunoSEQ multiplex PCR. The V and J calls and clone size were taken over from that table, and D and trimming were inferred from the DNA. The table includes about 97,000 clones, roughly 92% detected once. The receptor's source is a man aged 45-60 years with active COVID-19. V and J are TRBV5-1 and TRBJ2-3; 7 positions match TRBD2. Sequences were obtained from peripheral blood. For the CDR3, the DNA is TGCGCCAGCAGCTTGTGGCTTCCAGCGGGGTCTAGCACAGATACGCAGTATTTT. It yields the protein CASSLWLPAGSSTDTQYF. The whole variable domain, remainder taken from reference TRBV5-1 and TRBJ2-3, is KAGVTQTPRYLIKTRGQQVTLSCSPISGHRSVSWYQQTPGQGLQFLFEYFSETQRNKGNFPGRFSGRQFSNSRSEMNVSTLELGDSALYLCASSLWLPAGSSTDTQYFGPGTRLTVL.